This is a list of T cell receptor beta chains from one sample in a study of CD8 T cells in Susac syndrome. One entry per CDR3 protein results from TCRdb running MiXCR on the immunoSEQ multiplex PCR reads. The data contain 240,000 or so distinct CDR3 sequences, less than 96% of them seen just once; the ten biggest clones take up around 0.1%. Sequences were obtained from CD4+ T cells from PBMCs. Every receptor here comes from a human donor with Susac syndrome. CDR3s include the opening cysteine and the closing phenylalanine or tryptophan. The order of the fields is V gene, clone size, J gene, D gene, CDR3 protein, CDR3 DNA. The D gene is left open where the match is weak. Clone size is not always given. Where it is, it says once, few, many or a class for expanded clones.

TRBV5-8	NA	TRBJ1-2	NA	CASSPGQGPYGYTF	TGTGCCAGCAGCCCGGGCCAGGGACCCTATGGCTACACCTTC
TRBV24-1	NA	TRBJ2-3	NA	CATSDIGTPLKF	TGTGCCACCAGTGATATCGGGACTCCCCTCAAGTTT
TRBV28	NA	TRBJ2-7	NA	CASSLPGLPASSEQYF	TGTGCCAGCAGTTTACCCGGACTACCAGCCTCATCCGAGCAGTACTTC
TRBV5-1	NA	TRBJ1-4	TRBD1	CASSSDRHLEKLFF	TGCGCCAGCAGCTCGGACAGGCACCTGGAAAAACTGTTTTTT
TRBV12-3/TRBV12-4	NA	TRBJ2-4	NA	CASSTAGDSKNIQYF	TGTGCCAGCAGTACCGCAGGGGACTCCAAAAACATTCAGTACTTC
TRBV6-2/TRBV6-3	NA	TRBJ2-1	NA	CASSPTSGYEQFF	TGTGCCAGCAGTCCCACCTCGGGGTACGAGCAGTTCTTC
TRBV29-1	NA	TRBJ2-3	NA	CSVVGGRFPDTQYF	TGCAGCGTTGTTGGGGGAAGGTTCCCAGATACGCAGTATTTT
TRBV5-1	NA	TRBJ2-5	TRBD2	CASSFSREGQETQYF	TGCGCCAGCAGCTTCTCGCGGGAGGGCCAGGAGACCCAGTACTTC
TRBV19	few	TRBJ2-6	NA	CASTTGANVLTF	TGTGCCAGTACGACTGGGGCCAACGTCCTGACTTTC
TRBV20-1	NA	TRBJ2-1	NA	CSARGAGYSFLEQFF	TGCAGTGCTAGAGGGGCAGGGTATAGTTTCCTTGAGCAGTTCTTC
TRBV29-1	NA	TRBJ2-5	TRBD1	CSVVPRDSQETQYF	TGCAGCGTTGTTCCCCGGGACAGCCAAGAGACCCAGTACTTC
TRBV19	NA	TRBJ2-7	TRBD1	CASSITGGEGEQYF	TGTGCCAGTAGTATAACAGGGGGCGAGGGCGAGCAGTACTTC
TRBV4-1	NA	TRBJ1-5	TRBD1	CASSQIRGDSRDNQPQHF	TGCGCCAGCAGCCAAATCCGCGGGGACAGCCGCGACAATCAGCCCCAGCATTTT
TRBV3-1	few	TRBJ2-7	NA	CASSPTGYGYEQYF	TGTGCCAGCAGCCCGACAGGTTACGGCTACGAGCAGTACTTC
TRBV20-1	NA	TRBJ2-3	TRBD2	CSASRLAGAGGGTDTQYF	TGCAGTGCTAGCCGACTAGCGGGAGCCGGAGGGGGCACAGATACGCAGTATTTT
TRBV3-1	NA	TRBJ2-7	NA	CASSQVDGSYEQYF	TGTGCCAGCAGCCAAGTCGATGGCTCCTACGAGCAGTACTTC
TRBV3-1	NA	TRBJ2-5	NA	CASSQGQGEETQYF	TGTGCCAGCAGCCAAGGGCAGGGCGAGGAGACCCAGTACTTC
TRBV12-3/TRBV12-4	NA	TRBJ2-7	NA	CASSIRGPEQYF	TGTGCCAGCAGTATCAGGGGACCCGAGCAGTACTTC
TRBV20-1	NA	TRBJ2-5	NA	CSAQTGSLSETQYF	TGCAGTGCCCAGACGGGATCTTTGAGCGAGACCCAGTACTTC
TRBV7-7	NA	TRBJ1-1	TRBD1	CASSGGQGTNTEAFF	TGTGCTAGCAGCGGGGGACAGGGGACGAACACTGAAGCTTTCTTT
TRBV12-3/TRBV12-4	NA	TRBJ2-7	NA	CASSFSASSFEQYF	TGTGCCAGCAGTTTCAGCGCCAGCTCCTTCGAGCAGTACTTC
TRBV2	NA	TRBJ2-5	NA	CASSETFDSVGAQYF	TGTGCCAGCAGTGAGACATTTGACTCGGTCGGGGCCCAGTACTTC
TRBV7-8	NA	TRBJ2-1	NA	CASSRWGAGPRDTYNEQFF	TGTGCCAGCAGCCGGTGGGGTGCGGGGCCCCGAGATACTTACAATGAGCAGTTCTTC
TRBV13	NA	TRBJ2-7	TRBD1	CASSGQDDSSYEQYF	TGTGCCAGCAGCGGACAGGACGACAGCTCCTACGAGCAGTACTTC
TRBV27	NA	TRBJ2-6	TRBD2	CASSRHRGAGANVLTF	TGTGCCAGCAGCCGTCATCGGGGGGCTGGGGCCAACGTCCTGACTTTC
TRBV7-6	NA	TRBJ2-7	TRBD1	CASSQAGTGIHEQYF	TGTGCCAGCAGCCAAGCCGGGACAGGGATCCACGAGCAGTACTTC
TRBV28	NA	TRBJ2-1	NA	CASSLSWDEQFF	TGTGCCAGCAGTTTATCGTGGGACGAGCAGTTCTTC
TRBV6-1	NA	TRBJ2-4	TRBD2	CASSPSGTRAKNIQYF	TGTGCCAGCAGTCCTAGCGGAACTCGAGCCAAAAACATTCAGTACTTC
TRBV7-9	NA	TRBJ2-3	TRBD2	CASSLPRAGGPDTQYF	TGTGCCAGCAGCTTGCCCCGAGCGGGAGGGCCAGATACGCAGTATTTT
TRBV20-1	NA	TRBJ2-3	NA	CSARPRTDTQYF	TGCAGTGCTAGGCCACGCACAGATACGCAGTATTTT
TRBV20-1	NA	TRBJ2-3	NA	CSAALSGSTDTQYF	TGCAGTGCAGCCCTCAGCGGGAGCACAGATACGCAGTATTTT
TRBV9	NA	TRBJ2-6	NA	CASSVVGFPGANVLTF	TGTGCCAGCAGCGTAGTAGGGTTCCCTGGGGCCAACGTCCTGACTTTC
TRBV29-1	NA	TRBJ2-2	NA	CSVLITTTGELFF	TGCAGCGTTTTAATTACTACCACCGGGGAGCTGTTTTTT
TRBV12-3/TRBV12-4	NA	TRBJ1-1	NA	CASSPTLGPTASTEAFF	TGTGCCAGCAGTCCAACCCTCGGTCCGACGGCGAGCACTGAAGCTTTCTTT
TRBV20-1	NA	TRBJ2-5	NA	CSASRPETQYF	TGCAGTGCTTCCCGGCCGGAGACCCAGTACTTC
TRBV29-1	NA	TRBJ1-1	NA	CSVGRDGLNTEAFF	TGCAGCGTAGGACGGGACGGATTGAACACTGAAGCTTTCTTT
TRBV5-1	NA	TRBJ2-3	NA	CASSVTLRGDTQYF	TGCGCCAGCAGCGTGACGCTTCGGGGAGATACGCAGTATTTT
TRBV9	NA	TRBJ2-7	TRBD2	CASSPRDYPGSYEQYF	TGTGCCAGCAGCCCCCGGGACTATCCGGGGTCCTACGAGCAGTACTTC
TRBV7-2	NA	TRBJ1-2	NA	CASGFHRASYTF	TGTGCCAGCGGATTCCACAGGGCTAGCTACACCTTC
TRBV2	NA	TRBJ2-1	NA	CASSEEYGSGNEQFF	TGTGCCAGCAGTGAAGAGTATGGTTCCGGGAATGAGCAGTTCTTC
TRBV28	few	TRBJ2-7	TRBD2	CASSLASGLYEQYF	TGTGCCAGCAGTTTGGCTAGCGGCCTTTACGAGCAGTACTTC
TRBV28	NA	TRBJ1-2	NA	CASSLGMEAIYGYTF	TGTGCCAGCAGTTTGGGGATGGAGGCGATCTATGGCTACACCTTC